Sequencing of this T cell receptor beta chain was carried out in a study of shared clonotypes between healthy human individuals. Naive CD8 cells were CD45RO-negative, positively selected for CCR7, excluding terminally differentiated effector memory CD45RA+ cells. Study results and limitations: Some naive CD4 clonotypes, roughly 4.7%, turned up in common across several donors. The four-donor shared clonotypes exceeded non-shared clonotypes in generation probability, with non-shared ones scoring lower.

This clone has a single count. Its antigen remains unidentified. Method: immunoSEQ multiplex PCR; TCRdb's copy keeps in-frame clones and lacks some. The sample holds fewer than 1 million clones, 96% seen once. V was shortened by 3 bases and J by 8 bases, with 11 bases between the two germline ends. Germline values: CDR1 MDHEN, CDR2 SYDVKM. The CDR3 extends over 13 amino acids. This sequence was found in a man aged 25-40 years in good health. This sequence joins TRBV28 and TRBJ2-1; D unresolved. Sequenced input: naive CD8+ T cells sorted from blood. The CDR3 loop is CASSFLPAYEQFF. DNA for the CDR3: TGTGCCAGCAGTTTTCTTCCAGCGTATGAGCAGTTCTTC.